These T cell receptor beta chains were read from a single sample in a study of shared T cell receptors in the human thymus. Assay: immunoSEQ multiplex PCR; the TCRdb copy retains only in-frame clones and omits some. The sample lists 650,000 to 950,000 clones, 80% to 90% occurring once. These data were also filed under a second study, of human thymus T cells.

What was sequenced was thymocytes. The receptor set was obtained from a girl in the first two years of life with a congenital heart defect. CDR3s include the opening cysteine and the closing phenylalanine or tryptophan. Each record gives: D gene, J gene, V gene, clone size, CDR3 protein, CDR3 DNA. A D gene is named only where the DNA matches it firmly. Not every row has a clone size; where given, it reads once, few, many or a size class.

d_gene: NA
j_gene: TRBJ1-5
v_gene: TRBV6-5
abundance: NA
CDR3aa: CASSYGGDNQPQHF
CDR3nt: TGTGCCAGCAGTTATGGGGGGGATAATCAGCCCCAGCATTTT

d_gene: TRBD1
j_gene: TRBJ1-6
v_gene: TRBV5-1
abundance: NA
CDR3aa: CASSFDRVRNSPLHF
CDR3nt: TGCGCCAGCAGCTTTGACAGGGTGAGGAATTCACCCCTCCACTTT

d_gene: NA
j_gene: TRBJ2-1
v_gene: TRBV6-1
abundance: NA
CDR3aa: CASTNSLGDEQFF
CDR3nt: TGTGCCAGCACGAACAGTTTGGGTGATGAGCAGTTCTTC

d_gene: TRBD2
j_gene: TRBJ2-3
v_gene: TRBV5-1
abundance: NA
CDR3aa: CASSLVLAGGSVDTQYF
CDR3nt: TGCGCCAGCAGCTTGGTACTAGCGGGGGGGTCTGTTGATACGCAGTATTTT

d_gene: TRBD1
j_gene: TRBJ2-7
v_gene: TRBV14
abundance: NA
CDR3aa: CASSQDVWDRSYEQYF
CDR3nt: TGTGCCAGCAGCCAAGATGTGTGGGACAGGTCCTACGAGCAGTACTTC

d_gene: TRBD1
j_gene: TRBJ1-1
v_gene: TRBV27
abundance: NA
CDR3aa: CASSSPTGNLSFF
CDR3nt: TGTGCCAGCAGTTCCCCGACAGGGAACCTTAGCTTCTTT

d_gene: TRBD1
j_gene: TRBJ1-3
v_gene: TRBV7-6
abundance: few
CDR3aa: CASSRRDRSQGTIYF
CDR3nt: TGTGCCAGCAGCCGTCGGGACAGAAGCCAGGGCACCATATATTTT

d_gene: NA
j_gene: TRBJ1-5
v_gene: TRBV19
abundance: NA
CDR3aa: CASSIVGGGFEPQHF
CDR3nt: TGTGCCAGTAGTATTGTGGGGGGGGGCTTCGAGCCCCAGCATTTT

d_gene: NA
j_gene: TRBJ1-2
v_gene: TRBV6-1
abundance: NA
CDR3aa: CASSDPTGSNYGYTF
CDR3nt: TGTGCCAGCAGTGATCCGACGGGTTCTAACTATGGCTACACCTTC

d_gene: NA
j_gene: TRBJ1-2
v_gene: TRBV6-5
abundance: few
CDR3aa: CASSSRSRGYTF
CDR3nt: TGTGCCAGCAGTTCCAGGTCGCGCGGCTACACCTTC

d_gene: TRBD1
j_gene: TRBJ1-6
v_gene: TRBV4-3
abundance: NA
CDR3aa: CASSQGQRNNSPLHF
CDR3nt: TGCGCCAGCAGCCAGGGACAGAGAAATAATTCACCCCTCCACTTT

d_gene: NA
j_gene: TRBJ1-5
v_gene: TRBV4-1
abundance: NA
CDR3aa: CASSQARRVGNQPQHF
CDR3nt: TGCGCCAGCAGCCAAGCGCGGAGGGTTGGGAATCAGCCCCAGCATTTT

d_gene: TRBD2
j_gene: TRBJ2-1
v_gene: TRBV6-5
abundance: NA
CDR3aa: CASSYSIRGGGDEQFF
CDR3nt: TGTGCCAGCAGTTACTCGATTCGGGGGGGCGGCGATGAGCAGTTCTTC

d_gene: TRBD1
j_gene: TRBJ1-2
v_gene: TRBV2
abundance: NA
CDR3aa: CASRGTGGVRSYYGYTF
CDR3nt: TGTGCCAGCAGGGGGACAGGGGGCGTTAGGTCCTACTATGGCTACACCTTC

d_gene: NA
j_gene: TRBJ1-1
v_gene: TRBV7-9
abundance: NA
CDR3aa: CASSGPAMNTEAFF
CDR3nt: TGTGCCAGCAGCGGGCCCGCTATGAACACTGAAGCTTTCTTT

d_gene: NA
j_gene: TRBJ2-7
v_gene: TRBV2
abundance: few
CDR3aa: CASTGTLPYEQYF
CDR3nt: TGTGCCAGCACCGGGACATTACCCTACGAGCAGTACTTC

d_gene: TRBD1
j_gene: TRBJ2-7
v_gene: TRBV27
abundance: NA
CDR3aa: CASVPTGQGSEQYF
CDR3nt: TGTGCCAGTGTACCAACAGGACAGGGCAGCGAGCAGTACTTC

d_gene: TRBD1
j_gene: TRBJ1-2
v_gene: TRBV4-1
abundance: NA
CDR3aa: CASSQVFDRGDRSGYTF
CDR3nt: TGCGCCAGCAGCCAAGTGTTCGACAGGGGGGATAGGAGTGGCTACACCTTC

d_gene: NA
j_gene: TRBJ2-1
v_gene: TRBV5-4
abundance: NA
CDR3aa: CASSLKRLPPNEQFF
CDR3nt: TGTGCCAGCAGCTTGAAAAGACTGCCCCCGAATGAGCAGTTCTTC

d_gene: NA
j_gene: TRBJ1-6
v_gene: TRBV6-1
abundance: NA
CDR3aa: CASSEVEGSSYNSPLHF
CDR3nt: TGTGCCAGCAGTGAGGTGGAGGGGAGCTCCTATAATTCACCCCTCCACTTT

d_gene: NA
j_gene: TRBJ1-1
v_gene: TRBV13
abundance: NA
CDR3aa: CASSLSFGHFTVNTEAFF
CDR3nt: TGTGCCAGCAGCTTATCGTTTGGACATTTTACGGTGAACACTGAAGCTTTCTTT

d_gene: NA
j_gene: TRBJ1-6
v_gene: TRBV11-2
abundance: NA
CDR3aa: CASSLVAGANNSPLHF
CDR3nt: TGTGCCAGCAGCTTAGTGGCTGGGGCCAATAATTCACCCCTCCACTTT

d_gene: NA
j_gene: TRBJ2-3
v_gene: TRBV2
abundance: NA
CDR3aa: CASPGPDTQYF
CDR3nt: TGTGCCAGCCCAGGCCCAGATACGCAGTATTTT

d_gene: TRBD1
j_gene: TRBJ1-5
v_gene: TRBV28
abundance: NA
CDR3aa: CASSLGGQPNQPQHF
CDR3nt: TGTGCCAGCAGTTTAGGGGGACAGCCCAATCAGCCCCAGCATTTT

d_gene: TRBD2
j_gene: TRBJ2-5
v_gene: TRBV10-2
abundance: NA
CDR3aa: CASSESTRTSGGQETQYF
CDR3nt: TGCGCCAGCAGTGAGTCGACTCGGACTAGCGGGGGCCAAGAGACCCAGTACTTC

d_gene: TRBD2
j_gene: TRBJ2-1
v_gene: TRBV29-1
abundance: NA
CDR3aa: CSAQRERGSLDEQFF
CDR3nt: TGCAGCGCCCAACGCGAGCGGGGGAGCTTGGATGAGCAGTTCTTC

d_gene: NA
j_gene: TRBJ2-5
v_gene: TRBV6-5
abundance: few
CDR3aa: CASRDRQETQYF
CDR3nt: TGTGCCAGCAGGGACAGACAAGAGACCCAGTACTTC

d_gene: NA
j_gene: TRBJ1-5
v_gene: TRBV28
abundance: few
CDR3aa: CASAGDYSNQPQHF
CDR3nt: TGTGCCAGCGCGGGGGACTATAGCAATCAGCCCCAGCATTTT

d_gene: NA
j_gene: TRBJ2-2
v_gene: TRBV9
abundance: NA
CDR3aa: CASSASKVTGSPLAGGELFF
CDR3nt: TGTGCCAGCAGCGCATCTAAGGTGACCGGGTCCCCTTTAGCTGGTGGGGAGCTGTTTTTT

d_gene: TRBD1
j_gene: TRBJ1-2
v_gene: TRBV27
abundance: NA
CDR3aa: CASSLSFPGPRGPGYTF
CDR3nt: TGTGCCAGCAGTTTATCTTTTCCGGGACCCAGGGGGCCTGGCTACACCTTC

d_gene: TRBD1
j_gene: TRBJ2-5
v_gene: TRBV27
abundance: NA
CDR3aa: CASSLSGLDRVRETQYF
CDR3nt: TGTGCCAGCAGTTTATCGGGGCTGGACAGGGTGCGAGAGACCCAGTACTTC

d_gene: TRBD2
j_gene: TRBJ2-1
v_gene: TRBV29-1
abundance: once
CDR3aa: CSGTSGVLSSYNEQFF
CDR3nt: TGCAGCGGGACTAGCGGGGTGCTTAGCTCCTACAATGAGCAGTTCTTC

d_gene: TRBD2
j_gene: TRBJ2-7
v_gene: TRBV7-6
abundance: NA
CDR3aa: CASSLYSGGAPYEQYF
CDR3nt: TGTGCCAGCAGCTTATACAGCGGGGGGGCCCCCTACGAGCAGTACTTC

d_gene: TRBD2
j_gene: TRBJ2-5
v_gene: TRBV4-3
abundance: NA
CDR3aa: CASSQGGSPSGGAGETQYF
CDR3nt: TGCGCCAGCAGCCAAGGGGGCAGTCCTAGCGGGGGGGCCGGAGAGACCCAGTACTTC

d_gene: TRBD2
j_gene: TRBJ2-5
v_gene: TRBV9
abundance: once
CDR3aa: CASSVSGRGDQETQYF
CDR3nt: TGTGCCAGCAGCGTATCTGGACGGGGGGACCAAGAGACCCAGTACTTC

d_gene: NA
j_gene: TRBJ1-2
v_gene: TRBV6-4
abundance: few
CDR3aa: CASSDTGSYGYTF
CDR3nt: TGTGCCAGCAGTGACACCGGTAGCTATGGCTACACCTTC

d_gene: TRBD1
j_gene: TRBJ1-1
v_gene: TRBV7-8
abundance: NA
CDR3aa: CASSLEPGGNTEAFF
CDR3nt: TGTGCCAGCAGCTTAGAGCCAGGGGGGAACACTGAAGCTTTCTTT

d_gene: NA
j_gene: TRBJ1-6
v_gene: TRBV7-2
abundance: NA
CDR3aa: CASSPLVRASPLHF
CDR3nt: TGTGCCAGCAGCCCCCTAGTTCGAGCTTCACCCCTCCACTTT

d_gene: TRBD1
j_gene: TRBJ2-5
v_gene: TRBV18
abundance: NA
CDR3aa: CASSPRDRGQETQYF
CDR3nt: TGTGCCAGCTCACCCCGGGACAGGGGCCAAGAGACCCAGTACTTC

d_gene: TRBD1
j_gene: TRBJ2-1
v_gene: TRBV6-5
abundance: NA
CDR3aa: CASRGNRGTDEQFF
CDR3nt: TGTGCCAGCAGAGGAAACAGGGGCACGGATGAGCAGTTCTTC

d_gene: NA
j_gene: TRBJ1-1
v_gene: TRBV5-1
abundance: NA
CDR3aa: CASSPGDKGWTEAFF
CDR3nt: TGCGCCAGCAGCCCCGGGGACAAGGGGTGGACTGAAGCTTTCTTT

d_gene: NA
j_gene: TRBJ1-1
v_gene: TRBV7-8
abundance: NA
CDR3aa: CASSPGRGWDTEAFF
CDR3nt: TGTGCCAGCAGCCCCGGGAGGGGGTGGGACACTGAAGCTTTCTTT

d_gene: NA
j_gene: TRBJ2-7
v_gene: TRBV7-9
abundance: NA
CDR3aa: CASSLAQQPYEQYF
CDR3nt: TGTGCCAGCAGCTTAGCGCAACAGCCCTACGAGCAGTACTTC

d_gene: TRBD1
j_gene: TRBJ1-5
v_gene: TRBV10-3
abundance: NA
CDR3aa: CAISSSTGDQPQHF
CDR3nt: TGTGCCATCAGTTCTTCGACAGGGGATCAGCCCCAGCATTTT

d_gene: NA
j_gene: TRBJ2-7
v_gene: TRBV14
abundance: NA
CDR3aa: CASSQDMASSYEQYF
CDR3nt: TGTGCCAGCAGCCAAGATATGGCTAGCTCCTACGAGCAGTACTTC

d_gene: NA
j_gene: TRBJ2-1
v_gene: TRBV7-3
abundance: few
CDR3aa: CASSLKAPAPDHNEQFF
CDR3nt: TGTGCCAGCAGCTTAAAGGCCCCAGCGCCCGACCACAATGAGCAGTTCTTC

d_gene: TRBD2
j_gene: TRBJ2-1
v_gene: TRBV7-3
abundance: NA
CDR3aa: CASSLTSSGVYNEQFF
CDR3nt: TGTGCCAGCAGCTTAACGTCTAGCGGGGTTTACAATGAGCAGTTCTTC

d_gene: NA
j_gene: TRBJ1-1
v_gene: TRBV6-5
abundance: NA
CDR3aa: CASSHGGKGNTEAFF
CDR3nt: TGTGCCAGCAGTCATGGGGGCAAAGGGAACACTGAAGCTTTCTTT

d_gene: NA
j_gene: TRBJ1-2
v_gene: TRBV14
abundance: NA
CDR3aa: CASSQGLGKGGGHGYTF
CDR3nt: TGTGCCAGCAGCCAAGGGCTCGGTAAAGGTGGGGGCCATGGCTACACCTTC

d_gene: TRBD1
j_gene: TRBJ2-1
v_gene: TRBV13
abundance: NA
CDR3aa: CASSFWTGSYNEQFF
CDR3nt: TGTGCCAGCAGCTTCTGGACAGGGTCCTACAATGAGCAGTTCTTC

d_gene: NA
j_gene: TRBJ2-4
v_gene: TRBV28
abundance: NA
CDR3aa: CASSFSPPVQYF
CDR3nt: TGTGCCAGCAGTTTCTCCCCACCGGTTCAGTACTTC

d_gene: TRBD1
j_gene: TRBJ2-3
v_gene: TRBV19
abundance: few
CDR3aa: CASKAGQGADTQYF
CDR3nt: TGTGCCAGCAAAGCGGGACAGGGAGCAGATACGCAGTATTTT

d_gene: NA
j_gene: TRBJ1-1
v_gene: TRBV29-1
abundance: NA
CDR3aa: CSVFYPNTEAFF
CDR3nt: TGCAGCGTTTTCTACCCTAACACTGAAGCTTTCTTT